The next 14 T cell receptor beta chains were all read from a single sample in a study of spatial heterogeneity in lung cancer. Stated time point: sample taken at primary tumor resection. Via MiXCR, TCRdb re-called the 5' RACE reads, giving one row per CDR3 protein. Of 9,500 to 12,000 distinct CDR3 sequences in the sample, over 6% were seen once. Source: PBMCs, taken at surgery. These receptors all come from a male donor with early-stage non-small cell lung cancer.

This clonotype was detected ten times or more. This chain links TRBV20-1 with TRBJ2-2; the D gene is possibly TRBD2 (6 bases). The CDR3 consists of 14 residues. V lost 6 bases and J lost 0, with 11 bases in between. Germline V lookup: CDR1 DFQATT, CDR2 SNEGSKA (reference sequence). The CDR3 loop reads CSAPLATNTGELFF. Written as DNA, the CDR3 is TGCAGTGCCCCGCTAGCGACGAACACCGGGGAGCTGTTTTTT.

This clonotype was found many times. This chain uses TRBV5-1 with TRBJ1-2; D might be TRBD1 (6 bases). Germline CDR1 is SGHRS and CDR2 is YFSETQ. V was trimmed by 4 bases and J by 6 bases, leaving 13 bases between them. This CDR3 is 13 amino acids long. The CDR3 bases are TGCGCCAGCAGCCCGCAGGGGTCGGATGGCTACACCTTC. Residues: CASSPQGSDGYTF.

This clonotype was seen more than once but under ten times. The chain recombines TRBV24-1 with TRBJ2-2, with D unclear. Germline CDR1 and CDR2: KGHDR and SFDVKD. The length of the CDR3 is 14 residues. V shed 0 bases and J shed 3 bases, with 4 bases lying between them. The CDR3 reads CATSDLGDTGELFF. The CDR3 region has the DNA TGTGCCACCAGTGATTTGGGAGACACCGGGGAGCTGTTTTTT.

This clonotype was observed many times. The chain combines TRBV20-1 with TRBJ2-3; perhaps TRBD2 as D (6 bases). The V gene's germline CDR1 is DFQATT and CDR2 SNEGSKA (reference sequence). V was pared by 8 bases and J by 0 bases, with 15 bases between. The CDR3 covers 14 residues. CDR3 sequence reads: CSYQRVTSTDTQYF. CDR3 sequence (DNA): TGCAGTTACCAGCGGGTTACTAGCACAGATACGCAGTATTTT.

The chain combines TRBV7-2 with TRBJ2-4; no definite D call. This CDR3 region has 17 residues. Germline V gives CDR1 SGHTA, CDR2 FQGNSA. Trimming took 1 base from V and 0 from J, leaving 13 bases between them. The CDR3 nucleotides are TGTGCCAGCAGCTTAGTATACCCGGTGGTAGCCAAAAACATTCAGTACTTC. Encoded protein: CASSLVYPVVAKNIQYF. The variable domain in full, with the rest retrieved from reference TRBV7-2 and TRBJ2-4, is GAGVSQSPSNKVTEKGKDVELRCDPISGHTALYWYRQSLGQGLEFLIYFQGNSAPDKSGLPSDRFSAERTGGSVSTLTIQRTQQEDSAVYLCASSLVYPVVAKNIQYFGAGTRLSVL.

This clonotype was recorded at least ten times. CDR3 in DNA: TGTGCCAGCAGTTTGACAGGGGGCTTTAACTATGGCTACACCTTC. This encodes CASSLTGGFNYGYTF. The genes are TRBV28 and TRBJ1-2; 10 bases are a match to TRBD1. This CDR3 is built from 15 residues. CDR1 is MDHEN and CDR2 is SYDVKM in the germline V gene. The trim removed 3 bases at V and 1 base at J, leaving 2 bases unmatched.

Ten or more counts support this clonotype. The V and J genes are TRBV5-1 and TRBJ1-2; 8 bases are a match to TRBD1. Germline CDR1 and CDR2: SGHRS and YFSETQ. V lost 0 bases, J lost 6 bases, and 1 base stayed unmatched. The CDR3 is 13 amino acids. The CDR3 sequence is CASSLGQGNGYTF. CDR3 coding DNA: TGCGCCAGCAGCTTGGGACAGGGGAATGGCTACACCTTC.

This clonotype was picked up many times. This chain connects TRBV15 to TRBJ1-4; maybe TRBD1 (5 bases). This CDR3 is built from 13 residues. The germline V gene has CDR1 LNHNV and CDR2 YYDKDF (reference sequence). V was clipped by 2 bases and J by 8 bases, with 9 bases between them. CDR3 in amino acids: CATSRRAGEKLFF. CDR3 in DNA: TGTGCCACCAGCAGACGAGCAGGGGAAAAACTGTTTTTT.

This clonotype came up many times. This chain links TRBV7-2 with TRBJ2-1, with 9 bases fitting TRBD1. V shed 0 bases and J 5 bases; nucleotides not matched to a gene: 5. This CDR3 has 16 residues. Germline values: CDR1 SGHTA, CDR2 FQGNSA. The CDR3 loop is CASSLARDRANNEQFF. The DNA of the CDR3 is TGTGCCAGCAGCTTAGCGAGGGACAGGGCTAACAATGAGCAGTTCTTC.

In this sample, this clonotype is medium-sized. The V call is TRBV5-5, the J call TRBJ2-3; D is uncertain. CDR3 size: 12 residues. Trimming removed 2 bases at V and 4 bases at J, with 5 bases between. The germline CDR1 and CDR2 sequences are SGHKS and YYEKEE (reference sequence). The DNA for the CDR3 is TGTGCCAGCAGCTTAACCCCAGATACGCAGTATTTT. Protein product: CASSLTPDTQYF.

This clonotype was counted a few times. The gene calls are TRBV6-2 or TRBV6-3 and TRBJ1-1, with 8 bases matching TRBD1. Looked up from germline, CDR1 is MNHEY and CDR2 is SVGEGT. With V trimmed by 6 bases and J by 2 bases, 5 bases remained unmatched. CDR3 length: 14 amino acids. The CDR3 protein is CASRRDRTNTEAFF. CDR3 bases: TGTGCCAGCAGACGGGACAGGACCAACACTGAAGCTTTCTTT.

This clonotype was seen ten or more times. V usage is TRBV27 and J usage is TRBJ1-6; unclear D gene. Germline values: CDR1 MNHEY, CDR2 SMNVEV (reference sequence). Trimming left V 6 bases short and J 7 bases short, with 13 bases between. This CDR3 is 14 amino acids long. The CDR3 spells CASRAPGLNSPLHF. The CDR3 DNA sequence: TGTGCCAGCAGGGCACCAGGACTCAATTCACCCCTCCACTTT.

Within the sample, this clonotype is medium-sized. This chain uses TRBV29-1 with TRBJ1-1; D is unclear. V was shortened by 4 bases and J by 0 bases, with 6 bases between the two germline ends. The CDR3 has 12 amino acids. In germline, CDR1 is SQVTM, CDR2 ANQGSEA. DNA of the CDR3: TGCAGCGTTGTACAGCTGAACACTGAAGCTTTCTTT. Its protein product is CSVVQLNTEAFF.

The rearrangement links TRBV12-3 or TRBV12-4 to TRBJ2-3; 8 bases align to TRBD2. The CDR3 extends over 15 amino acids. The ends lost 3 bases at V and 1 base at J; junction bases unmatched: 3. The CDR3 is CASSFALAGTDTQYF. As DNA, the CDR3 is TGTGCCAGCAGTTTTGCACTAGCGGGCACAGATACGCAGTATTTT.